Presented here are 25 T cell receptor beta chains from one specimen sequenced in a study of beta chain features in type 1 diabetes. As every portion of the isolated RNA was reverse transcribed, the sequencing read expressed TCRB transcripts. Profiling relied on immunoSEQ multiplex PCR, and the TCRdb table lists in-frame clones only, not all of them. The top ten clones hold roughly 0.025% of a sample with some 900,000 clones, 15% to 20% of them seen once. Input material: naive CD4+ T cells from blood. All receptors derive from a woman aged 18-29 years in good health.

Note on this clone: Compared with germline, one end of the junction differs, possibly owing to a read error. The J gene is TRBJ2-5, the V gene TRBV29-1; D is possibly TRBD1 (5 bases). The CDR3 has 18 residues. Germline CDR1 reads SQVTM; CDR2 reads ANQGSEA. CDR3 sequence reads: CSVEDFLGPRIDQETKYF. CDR3 nucleotide sequence: TGCAGCGTTGAAGATTTCTTGGGGCCCCGTATAGACCAAGAGACCAAGTACTTC.

This clone has just a few counts. V is TRBV4-1 and J is TRBJ2-1; 8 bases align to TRBD2. The CDR3 runs to 18 residues. Looked up from germline, CDR1 is MGHRA and CDR2 is YSYEKL. J was trimmed by 5 bases and V by 4 bases; bases with no gene match: 16. DNA of the CDR3: TGCGCCAGCAGCCCCCGGGGTAGCGGGATATTTACCCACAATGAGCAGTTCTTC. The encoded protein is CASSPRGSGIFTHNEQFF.

This clone was seen more than once but under ten times. The chain links TRBV13 to TRBJ2-2; 8 bases match TRBD2. The CDR3 has 17 residues. Germline trimming cut 2 bases from V and 1 base from J; bases unmatched to any gene: 6. CDR1 PRHDT and CDR2 FYEKMQ come from the germline V gene (reference sequence). The CDR3 bases are TGTGCCAGCAGCTTATTAGCGGGGAGGGTGAACACCGGGGAGCTGTTTTTT. This gives the protein CASSLLAGRVNTGELFF.

This chain uses TRBV10-2 with TRBJ2-1, with D possibly being TRBD1 or TRBD2 (6 bases each). Deletions cut 4 bases from V and 6 bases from J, with 13 bases between. Per germline, CDR1 WSHSY and CDR2 SAAADI. The CDR3 totals 14 residues. The CDR3 coding sequence is TGCGCCAGCAGTGGAATAGGGGGGAGCAATGAGCAGTTCTTC. It codes for CASSGIGGSNEQFF.

This clone was picked up a small number of times. The rearrangement uses TRBV6-6 and TRBJ1-1; 8 nucleotides agree with TRBD1. This CDR3 comprises 12 residues. The V segment lost 6 bases and the J segment 11 bases; nucleotides outside the gene matches: 8. CDR1 and CDR2 from the germline V gene are MNHNY and SVGAGI (reference sequence). The CDR3 coding sequence is TGTGCCAGCAGCTTCGACAGGGGAAGGGCTTTCTTT. Protein sequence: CASSFDRGRAFF.

This clone appeared a few times. V gene TRBV9 combines with J gene TRBJ2-1; unclear D gene. The CDR3 is made up of 14 amino acids. The V end was cut by 0 bases, the J end by 3 bases, with 7 bases between. Germline CDR1 and CDR2: SGDLS and YYNGEE. CDR3 nucleotides: TGTGCCAGCAGCGTAGAACAAAACTACAATGAGCAGTTCTTC. Residues: CASSVEQNYNEQFF. Filled out from reference TRBV9 and TRBJ2-1, the complete variable domain reads DSGVTQTPKHLITATGQRVTLRCSPRSGDLSVYWYQQSLDQGLQFLIQYYNGEERAKGNILERFSAQQFPDLHSELNLSSLELGDSALYFCASSVEQNYNEQFFGPGTRLTVL.

The chain uses TRBV11-2 and TRBJ2-2; no definite D call. CDR3 length equals 13 residues. Trimming cost V 0 bases and J 8 bases, with 7 bases left between them. Germline V gives CDR1 SGHAT, CDR2 FQNNGV. The CDR3 sequence: CASSLDQGGELFF. The CDR3 nucleotides read TGTGCCAGCAGCTTAGATCAAGGGGGGGAGCTGTTTTTT.

This clone was counted a few times. This sequence joins TRBV2 and TRBJ2-7, with 8 bases lining up with TRBD1. The CDR3 is made up of 13 amino acids. CDR1 and CDR2 (germline): SNHLY, FYNNEI. V shed 7 bases, J shed 6 bases, and the junction held 8 bases outside the gene matches. CDR3: CASTRTGSFEQYF. As DNA, the CDR3 is TGTGCCAGCACCAGGACAGGGTCGTTCGAGCAGTACTTC.

The rearrangement uses TRBV11-2 and TRBJ2-1, with D unclear. Germline lookup yields CDR1 SGHAT and CDR2 FQNNGV. The V and J ends lost 3 bases and 7 bases respectively, with 10 bases between them. The length of the CDR3 is 13 residues. The CDR3 DNA is TGTGCCAGCAGCTTGGACCTTGGGAATGAGCAGTTCTTC. Translated: CASSLDLGNEQFF. The whole variable domain, filled in from reference TRBV11-2 and TRBJ2-1, reads EAGVAQSPRYKIIEKRQSVAFWCNPISGHATLYWYQQILGQGPKLLIQFQNNGVVDDSQLPKDRFSAERLKGVDSTLKIQPAKLEDSAVYLCASSLDLGNEQFFGPGTRLTVL.

CDR3 region: CASSRQGSINEQFF. For the CDR3, the DNA is TGTGCCAGCAGCAGACAGGGGAGCATCAATGAGCAGTTCTTC. The gene calls are TRBV11-1 and TRBJ2-1, with 8 bases aligning to TRBD1. Germline V gene sequence: CDR1 SGHAT, CDR2 FQDESV (reference sequence). V was clipped by 5 bases and J by 6 bases; unmatched bases: 6. This CDR3 comprises 14 residues. Full variable domain (remainder filled in from reference TRBV11-1 and TRBJ2-1): EAEVAQSPRYKITEKSQAVAFWCDPISGHATLYWYRQILGQGPELLVQFQDESVVDDSQLPKDRFSAERLKGVDSTLKIQPAELGDSAMYLCASSRQGSINEQFFGPGTRLTVL.

This clone showed up just a few times. The V call is TRBV15, the J call TRBJ2-2; D is unclear. The CDR3 totals 12 residues. The V end was cut by 0 bases, the J end by 13 bases, with 9 bases between. Germline loops: CDR1 LNHNV, CDR2 YYDKDF (reference sequence). CDR3 coding DNA: TGTGCCACCAGCAGAGATAACCGGGCGCTGTTTTTT. Amino acid sequence: CATSRDNRALFF.

The J gene is TRBJ2-3, the V gene TRBV7-9; the D is unclear. The germline gives CDR1 SEHNR, CDR2 FQNEAQ (reference sequence). V lost 7 bases and J lost 3, with 26 bases in between. CDR3 length: 18 amino acids. The CDR3 coding sequence is TGTGCCAGCAAGCCATACCTAGAATCTTCTGGGCGGACAGATACGCAGTATTTT. This translates into CASKPYLESSGRTDTQYF.

Concerning this clone: One end of the junction fails to match germline, which may point to a read error. The rearrangement uses TRBV29-1 and TRBJ2-6; the D gene could be TRBD1 or TRBD2 (6 bases each). Germline V gene data show CDR1 as SQVTM and CDR2 as ANQGSEA. The CDR3 has 14 residues. The CDR3 bases are TGCAGCGTTGTAGGGGGGAATGGGGCCAACATCCTGACTTTC. Protein: CSVVGGNGANILTF.

This clone was seen only a few times. The chain is built from TRBV10-3 and TRBJ1-1; D possibly corresponds to TRBD1 (5 bases). V was clipped by 11 bases and J by 1 base, with 14 bases between them. The germline V gene encodes CDR1 ENHRY and CDR2 SYGVKD. The CDR3 spans 13 residues. The CDR3 DNA reads TGTGCCGTAAAGGGACGCCAGAACACTGAAGCTTTCTTT. Amino acid sequence: CAVKGRQNTEAFF.

This clone was counted between two and nine times. V and J are TRBV28 and TRBJ2-7; tentatively, D is TRBD2 (5 bases). V dropped 3 bases and J dropped 3 bases, with 6 bases sitting between them. CDR1 is MDHEN and CDR2 is SYDVKM in the germline V gene. There are 12 residues in the CDR3. This CDR3 is CASSLRDYEQYF. DNA for the CDR3: TGTGCCAGCAGTTTGAGGGACTACGAGCAGTACTTC.

The V gene is TRBV7-8, the J gene TRBJ2-2; no definite D call. V was shortened by 4 bases and J by 5 bases, with 14 bases between the two germline ends. The germline gives CDR1 SGHVS, CDR2 FQNEAQ. This CDR3 region has 15 residues. CDR3 in amino acids: CASSSRLFSTGELFF. The DNA of the CDR3 is TGTGCCAGCAGCTCCCGACTCTTCTCGACCGGGGAGCTGTTTTTT.

This clone was observed a handful of times. The chain is built from TRBV5-1 and TRBJ2-7; no firm D call. CDR3 length equals 13 residues. CDR1 and CDR2 from the germline V gene are SGHRS and YFSETQ. Trimming pared 1 base from V and 7 bases from J, leaving 12 bases between. The CDR3 spells CASSLPSGKEQYF. The CDR3 DNA reads TGCGCCAGCAGCTTGCCTTCCGGAAAAGAGCAGTACTTC.

In this sample, this clone turned up a few times. The J gene is TRBJ1-2, the V gene TRBV19; no clear D. Trimming shortened V by 6 bases and J by 2 bases, and 13 bases separated the two germline ends. Germline values: CDR1 LNHDA, CDR2 SQIVND (reference sequence). The CDR3 contains 14 residues. CDR3 in amino acids: CASRRGVVNYGYTF. CDR3 DNA sequence: TGTGCCAGTAGACGGGGAGTTGTAAACTATGGCTACACCTTC. The entire variable domain, with the rest obtained from reference TRBV19 and TRBJ1-2, is as follows: DGGITQSPKYLFRKEGQNVTLSCEQNLNHDAMYWYRQDPGQGLRLIYYSQIVNDFQKGDIAEGYSVSREKKESFPLTVTSAQKNPTAFYLCASRRGVVNYGYTFGSGTRLTVV.

This clone was detected a few times. This chain joins TRBV19 and TRBJ2-7; D unclear. CDR3 length: 13 amino acids. V lost 2 bases and J 3 bases, leaving 8 bases between the germline ends. Germline-derived CDR1 and CDR2 are LNHDA and SQIVND (reference sequence). The CDR3 is CASSIHQNYEQYF. CDR3 bases: TGTGCCAGTAGTATACACCAGAACTACGAGCAGTACTTC. The full variable domain, its missing parts supplied by reference TRBV19 and TRBJ2-7, is DGGITQSPKYLFRKEGQNVTLSCEQNLNHDAMYWYRQDPGQGLRLIYYSQIVNDFQKGDIAEGYSVSREKKESFPLTVTSAQKNPTAFYLCASSIHQNYEQYFGPGTRLTVT.

V usage is TRBV6-5 and J usage is TRBJ1-4; weak D call: TRBD1 (5 bases). CDR3 length: 15 residues. Looked up from germline, CDR1 is MNHEY and CDR2 is SVGAGI. V dropped 0 bases and J dropped 10 bases, with 15 bases sitting between them. The CDR3 loop is CASSYSIRGEGKLFF. CDR3 nucleotide sequence: TGTGCCAGCAGTTACTCGATTAGGGGTGAAGGAAAACTGTTTTTT.

This clone was observed a few times. The chain employs TRBV7-2 and TRBJ2-7, with TRBD1 identical over 7 bases. The CDR3 contains 14 residues. Germline CDR1 is SGHTA and CDR2 is FQGNSA. The trim removed 1 base at V and 6 bases at J, leaving 6 bases unmatched. The CDR3 spells CASSLGRGRIEQYF. CDR3 nucleotides: TGTGCCAGCAGCTTAGGTAGGGGGCGGATCGAGCAGTACTTC.

This chain links TRBV11-2 with TRBJ2-3; D tentatively fits TRBD1 or TRBD2 (5 bases each). CDR3 size: 14 residues. Trimming took off 5 bases at V and 4 bases at J, with 13 bases between the two ends. Germline V gives CDR1 SGHAT, CDR2 FQNNGV. CDR3 coding DNA: TGTGCCAGCAGCCTAGCAGGGTCCCCAGATACGCAGTATTTT. Translating gives CASSLAGSPDTQYF.

The sample holds a few counts of this clone. The same CDR3 can be traced to other DNA sequences in this sample. The chain links TRBV5-1 to TRBJ2-1; D not resolved. CDR1 and CDR2 from the germline V gene are SGHRS and YFSETQ. CDR3 length: 12 residues. The V end lost 0 bases, the J end lost 3 bases, and 1 base lay between the germline ends. The CDR3 DNA reads as TGCGCCAGCAGCTTGGACTACAATGAGCAGTTCTTC. It encodes CASSLDYNEQFF.

The gene calls are TRBV23-1 and TRBJ1-4, with TRBD1 identical over 7 bases. TRBV23-1 is identified as an open reading frame with a role that is uncertain. Germline trimming cut 6 bases from V and 7 bases from J; bases unmatched to any gene: 14. The CDR3 contains 16 residues. CDR3 in DNA: TGCGCCAGCAGCCCGAAGGGGGCTAGGTGGCTTGAAAAACTGTTTTTT. Translating it yields CASSPKGARWLEKLFF.

The rearrangement uses TRBV7-9 and TRBJ2-3, with 9 bases lining up with TRBD2. Germline assignment: CDR1 SEHNR and CDR2 FQNEAQ (reference sequence). J gave up 4 bases and V 4 bases, and 6 bases lay outside the gene matches. This CDR3 region has 15 residues. DNA for the CDR3: TGTGCCAGCAGCTGGGCGGGAGGGCCATCAGATACGCAGTATTTT. It specifies CASSWAGGPSDTQYF.